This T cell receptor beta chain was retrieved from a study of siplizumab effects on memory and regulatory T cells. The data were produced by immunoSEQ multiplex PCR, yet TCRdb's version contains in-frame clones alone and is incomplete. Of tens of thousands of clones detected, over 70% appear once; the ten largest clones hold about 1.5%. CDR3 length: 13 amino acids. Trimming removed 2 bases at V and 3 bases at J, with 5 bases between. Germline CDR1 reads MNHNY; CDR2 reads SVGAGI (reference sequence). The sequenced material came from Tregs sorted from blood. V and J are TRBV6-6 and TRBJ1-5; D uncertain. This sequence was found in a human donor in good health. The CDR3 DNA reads TGTGCCAGCAGTTACGGGAACAATCAGCCCCAGCATTTT. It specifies CASSYGNNQPQHF.